Reported below is one TCR beta chain. The data derive from a study of blood T cells in healthy people across ages. Germline V gene sequence: CDR1 DFQATT, CDR2 SNEGSKA (reference sequence). CDR3 length: 15 amino acids. The ends were cut back, 4 bases at V and 2 bases at J, with 12 bases in the middle. A second about 6 to 12 cycle PCR used barcoded and J-beta primers. Each of the cDNA molecules was tagged by a template-switch adaptor with 12 random nucleotides. Using its own MiXCR run on the 5' RACE reads, TCRdb lists one record per CDR3 protein. There are 550,000 to 650,000 distinct CDR3 sequences in the sample; about 30% occur only once, and around 16% lies in the top ten.

The V gene is TRBV20-1, the J gene TRBJ2-6; no clear D. This clonotype was sampled from an elderly woman in good health. The sequenced material came from blood. The CDR3 region has the DNA TGCAGTGCTAAAACGCTAGGTACTGGGGCCAACGTCCTGACTTTC. Its protein is CSAKTLGTGANVLTF.